The 11 T cell receptor beta chains below all came from one sample that was sequenced in a study of T cell responses to AZD1222 COVID-19 vaccine. Data came from immunoSEQ multiplex PCR; TCRdb stores just in-frame clones and leaves some out. The sample includes some 150,000 clones, approximately 92% of them seen just once. The material sequenced was peripheral blood, taken 28 days after the second AZD1222 dose. Source of these receptors: an adult who received the AZD1222 COVID-19 vaccine.

The V gene is TRBV15, the J gene TRBJ2-1; TRBD2 matches at 10 bases. V lost 2 bases to trimming and J lost 2 bases; unmatched junction nucleotides: 3. The CDR3 spans 16 residues. The germline gives CDR1 LNHNV, CDR2 YYDKDF (reference sequence). The CDR3 here is CATSRLAGGAYNEQFF. DNA for the CDR3: TGTGCCACCAGCAGATTAGCGGGAGGAGCCTACAATGAGCAGTTCTTC.

The CDR3: CASSLERGHQPQHF. As DNA, the CDR3 is TGTGCCAGCAGCTTAGAGAGAGGGCACCAGCCCCAGCATTTT. The chain employs TRBV7-2 and TRBJ1-5; D is unresolved. The CDR3 totals 14 residues. CDR1 is SGHTA, CDR2 FQGNSA, per germline. V dropped 1 base and J dropped 7 bases, with 11 bases sitting between them.

This clone is a singleton in its sample. The V and J genes are TRBV29-1 and TRBJ2-1; 9 bases align to TRBD1. After removal of 6 bases from V and 7 bases from J, the junction contained 10 bases not matched to a gene. Looked up from germline, CDR1 is SQVTM and CDR2 is ANQGSEA. The CDR3 totals 14 residues. For the CDR3, the DNA is TGCAGCGTCCGTGGACAGGGGCTAGGAAATGAGCAGTTCTTC. Its protein product is CSVRGQGLGNEQFF.

The chain joins TRBV19 to TRBJ1-5; a weak D match, TRBD1 (6 bases). The CDR3 has 13 residues. Germline V gives CDR1 LNHDA, CDR2 SQIVND (reference sequence). Trimming stripped 7 bases from V and 6 bases from J, with 13 bases between. In DNA, the CDR3 is TGTGCCAGTAAGGGGGGAACAGGTCAGCCCCAGCATTTT. The encoded protein is CASKGGTGQPQHF. Combining the CDR3 with reference TRBV19 and TRBJ1-5 gives the whole variable domain DGGITQSPKYLFRKEGQNVTLSCEQNLNHDAMYWYRQDPGQGLRLIYYSQIVNDFQKGDIAEGYSVSREKKESFPLTVTSAQKNPTAFYLCASKGGTGQPQHFGDGTRLSIL.

The CDR3 reads CASSPTPFDGGYTF. The CDR3 DNA sequence: TGTGCCAGCTCCCCGACCCCGTTCGACGGTGGCTACACCTTC. This sequence joins TRBV18 and TRBJ1-2, with D unclear. V lost 6 bases and J 7 bases, leaving 18 bases between the germline ends. The CDR3 has 14 residues. CDR1 and CDR2 (germline): KGHSH, LQKENI. Drawing the rest from reference TRBV18 and TRBJ1-2, the complete variable domain is NAGVMQNPRHLVRRRGQEARLRCSPMKGHSHVYWYRQLPEEGLKFMVYLQKENIIDESGMPKERFSAEFPKEGPSILRIQQVVRGDSAAYFCASSPTPFDGGYTFGSGTRLTVV.

The rearrangement joins TRBV14 to TRBJ1-2; no clear D gene. The CDR3 length is 12 residues. Germline values: CDR1 SGHDN, CDR2 FVKESK. V dropped 2 bases and J dropped 8 bases, with 9 bases sitting between them. The chain's CDR3 is CASSQIGEGYTF. Written as DNA, the CDR3 is TGTGCCAGCAGCCAAATTGGGGAAGGCTACACCTTC.

This rearrangement joins TRBV5-1 to TRBJ2-7; 7 bases are a match to TRBD1. The length of the CDR3 is 13 residues. Losses at the gene ends were 4 bases for V and 2 bases for J; bases not matched to a gene: 3. The germline CDR1 and CDR2 sequences are SGHRS and YFSETQ. The CDR3 DNA is TGCGCCAGCAGCCCCGGGACAGCCTACGAGCAGTACTTC. Its translation is CASSPGTAYEQYF. Filled out from reference TRBV5-1 and TRBJ2-7, the complete variable domain reads KAGVTQTPRYLIKTRGQQVTLSCSPISGHRSVSWYQQTPGQGLQFLFEYFSETQRNKGNFPGRFSGRQFSNSRSEMNVSTLELGDSALYLCASSPGTAYEQYFGPGTRLTVT.

V is TRBV24-1 and J is TRBJ2-5; maybe TRBD2 (7 bases). The CDR3 spans 16 residues. V gave up 4 bases and J gave up 5 bases, with 19 bases separating them. Germline CDR1 and CDR2: KGHDR and SFDVKD. The chain's CDR3 is CATSETGAGAGETQYF. CDR3 DNA sequence: TGTGCCACCAGTGAGACGGGGGCGGGAGCGGGGGAGACCCAGTACTTC.

The chain carries TRBV28 and TRBJ2-7, with 8 bases fitting TRBD2. The CDR3 contains 15 residues. V shed 3 bases, J shed 3 bases, and the junction held 7 bases outside the gene matches. The germline gives CDR1 MDHEN, CDR2 SYDVKM. In DNA, the CDR3 is TGTGCCAGCAGTTTGCGGGGGGCCCTAGGCTACGAGCAGTACTTC. Residues: CASSLRGALGYEQYF.

This chain joins TRBV24-1 and TRBJ1-5, with 9 nucleotides matching TRBD1. J gave up 7 bases and V 9 bases, and 9 bases lay outside the gene matches. CDR3 length equals 14 residues. Germline V CDR1 and CDR2: KGHDR, SFDVKD. CDR3 in amino acids: CATAGTGIGQPQHF. CDR3 DNA sequence: TGTGCCACCGCCGGGACAGGGATAGGGCAGCCCCAGCATTTT.

This rearrangement joins TRBV9 to TRBJ2-1; either TRBD1 or TRBD2 may supply D (5 bases each). The CDR3 runs to 17 residues. The V and J ends lost 4 bases and 5 bases respectively, with 22 bases between them. Germline CDR1 and CDR2: SGDLS and YYNGEE. The CDR3 DNA reads as TGTGCCAGCAGCTCTTCCTCAACTCGGGGCCCCAACAATGAGCAGTTCTTC. This encodes CASSSSSTRGPNNEQFF.